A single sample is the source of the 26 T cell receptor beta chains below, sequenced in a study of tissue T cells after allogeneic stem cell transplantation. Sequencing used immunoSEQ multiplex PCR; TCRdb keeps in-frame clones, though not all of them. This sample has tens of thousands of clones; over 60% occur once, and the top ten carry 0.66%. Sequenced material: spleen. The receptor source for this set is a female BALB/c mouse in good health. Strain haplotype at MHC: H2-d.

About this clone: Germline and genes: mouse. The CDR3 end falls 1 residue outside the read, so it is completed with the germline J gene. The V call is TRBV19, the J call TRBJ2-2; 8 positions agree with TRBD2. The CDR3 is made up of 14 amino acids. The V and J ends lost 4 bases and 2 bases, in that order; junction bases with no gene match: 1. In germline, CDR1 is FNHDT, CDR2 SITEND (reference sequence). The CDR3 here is CASSVGGNTGQLYF. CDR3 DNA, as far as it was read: TGTGCCAGCAGTGTGGGGGGGAACACCGGGCAGCTCTAC.

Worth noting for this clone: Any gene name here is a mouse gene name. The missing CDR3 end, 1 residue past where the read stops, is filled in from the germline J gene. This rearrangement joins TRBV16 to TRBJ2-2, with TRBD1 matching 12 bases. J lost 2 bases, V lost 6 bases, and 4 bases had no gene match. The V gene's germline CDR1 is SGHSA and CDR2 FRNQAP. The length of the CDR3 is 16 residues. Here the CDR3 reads CASRAGTGGNTGQLYF. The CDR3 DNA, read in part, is TGTGCAAGCAGAGCCGGGACAGGGGGCAACACCGGGCAGCTCTAC.

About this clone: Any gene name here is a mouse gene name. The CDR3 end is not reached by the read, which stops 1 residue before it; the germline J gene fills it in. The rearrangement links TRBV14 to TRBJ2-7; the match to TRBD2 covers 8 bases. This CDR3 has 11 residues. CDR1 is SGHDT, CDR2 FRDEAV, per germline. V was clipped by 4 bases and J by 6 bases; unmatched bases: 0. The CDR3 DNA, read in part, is TGTGCCAGCAGTGGACTGGGTGAACAGTAC. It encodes CASSGLGEQY. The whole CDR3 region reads CASSGLGEQYF.

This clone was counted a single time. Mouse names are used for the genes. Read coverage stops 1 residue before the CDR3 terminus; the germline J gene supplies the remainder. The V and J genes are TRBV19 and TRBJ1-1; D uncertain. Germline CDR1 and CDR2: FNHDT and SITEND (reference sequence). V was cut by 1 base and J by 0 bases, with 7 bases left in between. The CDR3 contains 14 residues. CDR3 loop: CASSITQANTEVFF. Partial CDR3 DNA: TGTGCCAGCAGTATAACACAAGCAAACACAGAAGTCTTC.

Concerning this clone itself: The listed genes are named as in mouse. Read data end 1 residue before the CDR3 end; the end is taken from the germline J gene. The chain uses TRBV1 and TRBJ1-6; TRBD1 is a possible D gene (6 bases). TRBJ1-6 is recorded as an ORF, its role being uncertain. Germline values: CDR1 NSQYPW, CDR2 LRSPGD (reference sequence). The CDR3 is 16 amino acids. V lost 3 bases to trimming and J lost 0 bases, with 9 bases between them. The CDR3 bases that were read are TGCACCTGCAGTGCCCCGGACAGTTCCTATAATTCGCCCCTCTAC. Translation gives CTCSAPDSSYNSPLY. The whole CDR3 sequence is CTCSAPDSSYNSPLYF.

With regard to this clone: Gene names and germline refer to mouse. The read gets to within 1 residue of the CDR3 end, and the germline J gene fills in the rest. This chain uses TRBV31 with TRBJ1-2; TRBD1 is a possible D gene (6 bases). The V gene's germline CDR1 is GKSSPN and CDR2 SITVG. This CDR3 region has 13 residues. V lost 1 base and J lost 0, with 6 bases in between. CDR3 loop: CAWSRQANSDYTF. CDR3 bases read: TGTGCCTGGAGTCGACAGGCAAACTCCGACTACACC.

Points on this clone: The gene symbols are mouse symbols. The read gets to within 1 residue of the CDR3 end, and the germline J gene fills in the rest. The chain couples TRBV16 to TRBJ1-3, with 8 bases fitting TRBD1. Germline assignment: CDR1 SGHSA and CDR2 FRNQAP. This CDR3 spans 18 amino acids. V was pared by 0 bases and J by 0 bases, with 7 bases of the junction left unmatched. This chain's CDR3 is CASSLDLPGTGSGNTLYF. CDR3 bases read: TGTGCAAGCAGCTTAGATCTCCCCGGGACAGGTTCTGGAAATACGCTCTAT. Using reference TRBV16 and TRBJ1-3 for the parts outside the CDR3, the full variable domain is NAGVIQTPRHKVTGKGQEATLWCEPISGHSAVFWYRQTIVQGLEFLTYFRNQAPIDDSGMPKERFSAQMPNQSHSTLKIQSTQPQDSAVYLCASSLDLPGTGSGNTLYFGEGSRLIVV.

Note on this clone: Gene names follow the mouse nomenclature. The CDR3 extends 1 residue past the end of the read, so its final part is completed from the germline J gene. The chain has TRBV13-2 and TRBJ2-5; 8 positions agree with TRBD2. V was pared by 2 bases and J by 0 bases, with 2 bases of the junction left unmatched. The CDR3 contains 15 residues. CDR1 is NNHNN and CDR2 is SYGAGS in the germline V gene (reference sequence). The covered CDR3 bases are TGTGCCAGCGGTGAATGGGGGGGGAACCAAGACACCCAGTAC. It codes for CASGEWGGNQDTQY. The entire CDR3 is CASGEWGGNQDTQYF.

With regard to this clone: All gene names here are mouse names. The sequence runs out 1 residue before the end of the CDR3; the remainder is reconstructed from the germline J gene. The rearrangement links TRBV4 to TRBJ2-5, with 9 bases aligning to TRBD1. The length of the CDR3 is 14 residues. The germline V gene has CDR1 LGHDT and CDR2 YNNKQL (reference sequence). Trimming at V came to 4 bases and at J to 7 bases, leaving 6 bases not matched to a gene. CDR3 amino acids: CASSLSGTGNTQYF. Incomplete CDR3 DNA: TGTGCCAGCAGCTTATCCGGGACAGGGAACACCCAGTAC.

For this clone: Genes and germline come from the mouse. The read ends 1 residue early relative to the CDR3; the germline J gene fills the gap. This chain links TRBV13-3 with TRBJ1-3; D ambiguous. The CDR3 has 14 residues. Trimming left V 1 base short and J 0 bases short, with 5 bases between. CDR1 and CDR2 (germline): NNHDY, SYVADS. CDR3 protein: CASSDINSGNTLYF. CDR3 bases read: TGTGCCAGCAGTGATATAAATTCTGGAAATACGCTCTAT. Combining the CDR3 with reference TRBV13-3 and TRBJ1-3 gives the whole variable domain EAAVTQSPRSKVAVTGGKVTLSCHQTNNHDYMYWYRQDTGHGLRLIHYSYVADSTEKGDIPDGYKASRPSQENFSLILELASLSQTAVYFCASSDINSGNTLYFGEGSRLIVV.

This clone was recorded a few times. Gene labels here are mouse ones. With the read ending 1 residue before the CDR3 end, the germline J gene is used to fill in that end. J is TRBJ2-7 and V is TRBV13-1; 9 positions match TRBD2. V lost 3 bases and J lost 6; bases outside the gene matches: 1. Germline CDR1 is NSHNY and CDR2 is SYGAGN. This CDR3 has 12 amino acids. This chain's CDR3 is CASSGDWVEQYF. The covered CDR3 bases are TGTGCCAGCAGTGGGGACTGGGTTGAACAGTAC.

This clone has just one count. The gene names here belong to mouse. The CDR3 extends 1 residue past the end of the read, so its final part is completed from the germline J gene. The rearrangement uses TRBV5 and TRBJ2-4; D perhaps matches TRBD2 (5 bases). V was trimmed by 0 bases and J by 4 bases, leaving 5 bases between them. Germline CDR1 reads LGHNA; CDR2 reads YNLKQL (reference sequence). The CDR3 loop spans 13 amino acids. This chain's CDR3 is CASSQDWENTLYF. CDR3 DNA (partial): TGTGCCAGCAGCCAAGACTGGGAAAACACCTTGTAC.

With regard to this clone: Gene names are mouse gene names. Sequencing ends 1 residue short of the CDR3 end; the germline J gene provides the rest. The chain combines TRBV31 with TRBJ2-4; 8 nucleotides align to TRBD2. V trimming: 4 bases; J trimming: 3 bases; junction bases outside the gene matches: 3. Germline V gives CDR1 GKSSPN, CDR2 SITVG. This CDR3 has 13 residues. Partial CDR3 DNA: TGTGCCTGGAATACTGGGGGACAAAACACCTTGTAC. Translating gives CAWNTGGQNTLY. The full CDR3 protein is CAWNTGGQNTLYF.

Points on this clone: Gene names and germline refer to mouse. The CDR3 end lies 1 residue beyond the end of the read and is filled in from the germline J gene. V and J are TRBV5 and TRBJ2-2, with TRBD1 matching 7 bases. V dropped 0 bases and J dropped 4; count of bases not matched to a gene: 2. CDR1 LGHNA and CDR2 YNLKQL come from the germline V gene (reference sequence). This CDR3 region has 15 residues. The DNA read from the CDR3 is TGTGCCAGCAGCCAAGATAACAGGGGCACCGGGCAGCTCTAC. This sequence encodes CASSQDNRGTGQLY. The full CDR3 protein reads CASSQDNRGTGQLYF.

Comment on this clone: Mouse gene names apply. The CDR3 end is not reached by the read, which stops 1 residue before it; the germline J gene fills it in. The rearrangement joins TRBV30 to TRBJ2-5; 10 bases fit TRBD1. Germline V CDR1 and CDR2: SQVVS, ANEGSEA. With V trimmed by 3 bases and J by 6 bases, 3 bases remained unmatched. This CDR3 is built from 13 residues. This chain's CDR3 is CSSRGTGVDTQYF. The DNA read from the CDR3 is TGTAGTTCTAGGGGGACAGGGGTTGACACCCAGTAC.

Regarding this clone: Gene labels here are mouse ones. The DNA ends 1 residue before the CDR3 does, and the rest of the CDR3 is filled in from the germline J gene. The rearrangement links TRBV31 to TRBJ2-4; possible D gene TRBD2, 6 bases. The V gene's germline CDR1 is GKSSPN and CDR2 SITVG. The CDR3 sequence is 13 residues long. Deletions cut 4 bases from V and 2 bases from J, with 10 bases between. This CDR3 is CAWIGGNQNTLYF. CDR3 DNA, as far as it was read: TGTGCCTGGATTGGGGGTAATCAAAACACCTTGTAC.

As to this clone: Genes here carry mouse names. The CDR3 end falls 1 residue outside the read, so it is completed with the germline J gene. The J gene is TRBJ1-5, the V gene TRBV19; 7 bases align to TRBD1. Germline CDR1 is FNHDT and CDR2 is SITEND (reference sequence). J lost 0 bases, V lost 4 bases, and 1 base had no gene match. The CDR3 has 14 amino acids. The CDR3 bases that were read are TGTGCCAGCAGTGGGGACAGTAACAACCAGGCTCCGCTT. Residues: CASSGDSNNQAPL. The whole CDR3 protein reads CASSGDSNNQAPLF.

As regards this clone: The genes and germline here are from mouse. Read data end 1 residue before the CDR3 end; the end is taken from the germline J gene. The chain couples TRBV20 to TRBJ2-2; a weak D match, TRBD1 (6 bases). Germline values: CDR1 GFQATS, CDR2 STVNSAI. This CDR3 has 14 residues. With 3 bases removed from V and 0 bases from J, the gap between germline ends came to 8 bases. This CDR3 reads CGARQGTNTGQLYF. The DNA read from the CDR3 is TGTGGTGCTAGACAGGGAACAAACACCGGGCAGCTCTAC.

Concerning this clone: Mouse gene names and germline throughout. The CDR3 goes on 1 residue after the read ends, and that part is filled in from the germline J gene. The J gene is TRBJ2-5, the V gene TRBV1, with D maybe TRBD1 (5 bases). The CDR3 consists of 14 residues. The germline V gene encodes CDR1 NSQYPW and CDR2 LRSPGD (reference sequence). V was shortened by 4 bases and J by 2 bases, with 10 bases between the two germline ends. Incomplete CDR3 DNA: TGCACCTGCAGTGGCAGGGCTCGCCAAGACACCCAGTAC. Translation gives CTCSGRARQDTQY. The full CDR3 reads CTCSGRARQDTQYF.

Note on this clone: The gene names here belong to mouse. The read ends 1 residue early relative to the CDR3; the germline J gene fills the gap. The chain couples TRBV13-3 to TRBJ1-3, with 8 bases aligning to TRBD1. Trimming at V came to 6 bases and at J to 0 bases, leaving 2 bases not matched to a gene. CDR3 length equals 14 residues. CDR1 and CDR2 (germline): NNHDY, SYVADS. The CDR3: CASTGGPSGNTLYF. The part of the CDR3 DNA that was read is TGTGCCAGCACAGGGGGCCCTTCTGGAAATACGCTCTAT.

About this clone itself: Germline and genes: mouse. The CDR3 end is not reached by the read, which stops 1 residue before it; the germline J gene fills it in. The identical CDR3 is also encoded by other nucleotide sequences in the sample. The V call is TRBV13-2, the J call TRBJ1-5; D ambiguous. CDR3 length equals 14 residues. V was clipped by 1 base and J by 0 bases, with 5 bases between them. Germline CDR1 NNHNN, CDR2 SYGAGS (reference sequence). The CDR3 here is CASGDQSNNQAPLF. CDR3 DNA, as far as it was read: TGTGCCAGCGGTGATCAGAGTAACAACCAGGCTCCGCTT.

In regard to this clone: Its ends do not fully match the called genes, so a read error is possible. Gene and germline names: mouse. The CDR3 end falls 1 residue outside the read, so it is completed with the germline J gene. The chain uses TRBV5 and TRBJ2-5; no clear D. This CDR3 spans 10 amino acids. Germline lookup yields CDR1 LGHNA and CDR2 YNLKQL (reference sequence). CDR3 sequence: CASSQGTQYF. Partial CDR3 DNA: TGTGCCAGCAGCCAAGGCACCCAGTAC.

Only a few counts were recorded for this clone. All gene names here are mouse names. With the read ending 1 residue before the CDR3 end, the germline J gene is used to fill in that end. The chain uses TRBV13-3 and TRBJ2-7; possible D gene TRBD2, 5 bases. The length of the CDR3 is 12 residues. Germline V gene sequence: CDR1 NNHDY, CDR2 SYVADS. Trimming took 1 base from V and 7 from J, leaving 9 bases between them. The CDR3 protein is CASSDLGKEQYF. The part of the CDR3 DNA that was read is TGTGCCAGCAGTGATTTGGGGAAGGAACAGTAC.

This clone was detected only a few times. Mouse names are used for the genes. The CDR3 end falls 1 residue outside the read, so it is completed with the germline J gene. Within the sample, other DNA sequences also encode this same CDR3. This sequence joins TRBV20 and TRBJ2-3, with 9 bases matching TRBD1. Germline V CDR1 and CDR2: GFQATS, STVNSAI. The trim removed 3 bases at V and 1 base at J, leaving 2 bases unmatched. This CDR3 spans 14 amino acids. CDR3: CGARQGAGAETLYF. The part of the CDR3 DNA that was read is TGTGGTGCTAGACAGGGGGCGGGTGCAGAAACGCTGTAT.

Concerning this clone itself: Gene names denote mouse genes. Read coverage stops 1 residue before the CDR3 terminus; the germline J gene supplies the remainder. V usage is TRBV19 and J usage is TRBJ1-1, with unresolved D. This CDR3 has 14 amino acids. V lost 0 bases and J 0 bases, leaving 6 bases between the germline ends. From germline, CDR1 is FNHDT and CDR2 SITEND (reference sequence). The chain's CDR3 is CASSIEHANTEVFF. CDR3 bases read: TGTGCCAGCAGTATAGAACATGCAAACACAGAAGTCTTC.

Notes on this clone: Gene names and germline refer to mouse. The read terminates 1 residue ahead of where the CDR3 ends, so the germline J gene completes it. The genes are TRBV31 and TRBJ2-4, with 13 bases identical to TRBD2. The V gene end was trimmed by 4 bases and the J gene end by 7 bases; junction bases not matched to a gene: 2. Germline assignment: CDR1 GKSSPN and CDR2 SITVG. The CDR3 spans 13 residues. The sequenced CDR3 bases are TGTGCCTGGATCGGGACTGGGGGGGACACCTTGTAC. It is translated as CAWIGTGGDTLY. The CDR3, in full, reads CAWIGTGGDTLYF.